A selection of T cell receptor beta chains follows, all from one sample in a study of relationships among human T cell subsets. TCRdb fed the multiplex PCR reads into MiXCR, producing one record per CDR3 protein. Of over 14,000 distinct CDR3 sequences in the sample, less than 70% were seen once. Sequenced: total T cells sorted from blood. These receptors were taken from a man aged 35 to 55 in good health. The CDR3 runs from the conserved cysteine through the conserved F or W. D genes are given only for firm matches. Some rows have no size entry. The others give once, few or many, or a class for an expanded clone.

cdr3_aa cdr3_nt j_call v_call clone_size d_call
CATSRFGLALNEQFF TGTGCCACCAGCAGATTCGGACTAGCACTCAATGAGCAGTTCTTC TRBJ2-1 TRBV15 NA TRBD2
CASSERGMTDTQYF TGTGCCAGCAGTGAACGGGGGATGACAGATACGCAGTATTTT TRBJ2-3 TRBV2 NA NA
CASRPGLGYEQYF TGTGCCAGCAGACCGGGACTAGGGTACGAGCAGTACTTC TRBJ2-7 TRBV2 NA TRBD2
CASSPRQNEQFF TGTGCCAGCAGTCCACGACAGAATGAGCAGTTCTTC TRBJ2-1 TRBV27 NA NA
CASSFGVASRNEQFF TGTGCCAGCAGTTTTGGGGTCGCTAGCCGCAATGAGCAGTTCTTC TRBJ2-1 TRBV12-3/TRBV12-4 NA NA
CASSPGTVHGTQYF TGTGCCAGCAGCCCCGGGACGGTCCATGGTACGCAGTATTTT TRBJ2-3 TRBV6-4 NA NA
CASIGTGQFWVEQYF TGTGCCAGCATAGGAACGGGACAGTTCTGGGTCGAGCAGTACTTC TRBJ2-7 TRBV7-6 NA TRBD1
CSVTVGQGSGYTF TGCAGCGTGACTGTCGGACAGGGTAGCGGCTACACCTTC TRBJ1-2 TRBV29-1 NA TRBD1
CSAGAGGLGETQYF TGCAGTGCTGGAGCGGGGGGGCTTGGAGAGACCCAGTACTTC TRBJ2-5 TRBV20-1 NA TRBD2
CASSPPGQNYSNQPQHF TGCGCCAGCAGCCCGCCGGGACAGAATTATAGCAATCAGCCCCAGCATTTT TRBJ1-5 TRBV5-1 NA TRBD1
CSVGVDMLEQFF TGCAGCGTTGGGGTGGATATGTTAGAGCAGTTCTTC TRBJ2-1 TRBV29-1 few NA
CASSVTPTGTAQETQYF TGTGCCAGCAGCGTAACTCCCACCGGGACAGCACAAGAGACCCAGTACTTC TRBJ2-5 TRBV7-8 NA TRBD1
CASSDQTGGGTQYF TGTGCCAGCAGTGACCAGACAGGCGGGGGGACCCAGTACTTC TRBJ2-5 TRBV6-1 NA NA
CASTAWASTDTQYF TGTGCCAGCACCGCCTGGGCTAGCACAGATACGCAGTATTTT TRBJ2-3 TRBV12-3/TRBV12-4 NA NA
CASSQGSEQYF TGTGCCAGCAGCCAAGGTAGCGAGCAGTACTTC TRBJ2-7 TRBV7-9 NA NA
CATPRGPEHF TGTGCCACCCCACGTGGGCCCGAACATTTT TRBJ1-5 TRBV11-1 NA NA
CSVEETQYF TGCAGCGTTGAAGAGACCCAGTACTTC TRBJ2-5 TRBV29-1 once NA
CASSSPHWEQFF TGTGCCAGCAGTTCGCCCCACTGGGAGCAGTTCTTC TRBJ2-1 TRBV12-3/TRBV12-4 NA NA
CAGSDETSGGYEQYF TGTGCCGGCAGTGATGAGACTAGCGGGGGCTACGAGCAGTACTTC TRBJ2-7 TRBV25-1 NA TRBD2
CASSYPGLRPETQYF TGTGCCAGCAGTTACCCGGGGCTGAGGCCAGAGACCCAGTACTTC TRBJ2-5 TRBV12-3/TRBV12-4 NA NA
CASSYFRNQPQHF TGTGCCAGCAGTTACTTTAGGAATCAGCCCCAGCATTTT TRBJ1-5 TRBV6-6 NA NA
CASGRGATYEQYF TGTGCCAGCGGTCGGGGGGCGACGTACGAGCAGTACTTC TRBJ2-7 TRBV28 few NA
CASSQDTRAQGTF TGTGCCAGCAGCCAAGATACAAGGGCCCAGGGTACCTTC TRBJ1-2 TRBV14 NA NA
CASRQRLGGGEAFF TGTGCCAGCAGACAAAGGTTGGGGGGCGGTGAAGCTTTCTTT TRBJ1-1 TRBV14 NA NA
CASSLGLYNEQFF TGTGCCAGCAGCTTGGGACTCTACAATGAGCAGTTCTTC TRBJ2-1 TRBV11-2 few NA
CASSGRPREKLFF TGTGCCAGCAGTGGGCGGCCGAGGGAAAAACTGTTTTTT TRBJ1-4 TRBV28 NA NA
CASSLDEPSGRFF TGCGCCAGCAGCTTGGATGAGCCAAGTGGGCGGTTCTTC TRBJ2-1 TRBV5-4 NA NA
CASSLVGWDTDTQYF TGTGCCAGCAGCTTAGTGGGATGGGACACAGATACGCAGTATTTT TRBJ2-3 TRBV11-2 NA NA
CASSGAGLATDTQYF TGCGCCAGCAGTGGTGCGGGCCTCGCCACAGATACGCAGTATTTT TRBJ2-3 TRBV10-2 few NA
CASSPDRDNNEQFF TGTGCCAGCAGCCCCGACAGGGACAACAATGAGCAGTTCTTC TRBJ2-1 TRBV3-1 few TRBD1
CASSQVYTGELFF TGTGCCAGCAGCCAAGTATACACCGGGGAGCTGTTTTTT TRBJ2-2 TRBV14 NA NA
CASSRTSGGPLQYF TGTGCCAGCAGCAGGACTAGCGGGGGGCCTTTGCAGTATTTT TRBJ2-3 TRBV12-3/TRBV12-4 NA TRBD2
CASSDGTSGDNEQFF TGTGCCAGCAGCGACGGGACTAGCGGGGACAATGAGCAGTTCTTC TRBJ2-1 TRBV7-8 NA TRBD2
CASSVAPLPSRDTQYF TGTGCCAGCAGCGTAGCCCCTCTGCCCTCAAGAGATACGCAGTATTTT TRBJ2-3 TRBV9 NA NA
CASRPTQGGAYEQYF TGTGCCAGCAGACCGACTCAGGGAGGTGCCTACGAGCAGTACTTC TRBJ2-7 TRBV28 NA NA
CASSSSDRNNEQFF TGTGCCAGCAGCTCTTCTGACAGAAACAATGAGCAGTTCTTC TRBJ2-1 TRBV7-9 NA NA
CASSESGRNQPQHF TGTGCCAGCAGTGAGTCAGGTCGGAATCAGCCCCAGCATTTT TRBJ1-5 TRBV2 NA NA
CASSATGGHQPQHF TGTGCCAGCAGCGCTACAGGGGGGCATCAGCCCCAGCATTTT TRBJ1-5 TRBV2 NA TRBD1
CSRDSSSYNEQFF TGCAGCCGGGACTCAAGCTCCTACAATGAGCAGTTCTTC TRBJ2-1 TRBV20-1 medium-sized NA
CASFATGIYGYTF TGTGCCAGCTTCGCCACAGGGATCTATGGCTACACCTTC TRBJ1-2 TRBV6-6 NA NA
CASSLLGRETQYF TGTGCCAGCAGTTTACTCGGGAGAGAGACCCAGTACTTC TRBJ2-5 TRBV27 NA NA
CSAEQGGFEAFF TGCAGTGCTGAGCAGGGGGGCTTTGAAGCTTTCTTT TRBJ1-1 TRBV20-1 NA TRBD1
CASSLWGGRNSYEQYF TGTGCCAGCAGTTTATGGGGGGGGAGGAACTCCTACGAGCAGTACTTC TRBJ2-7 TRBV28 NA TRBD2
CSALSSSSYEQYF TGCAGTGCCCTTAGCAGTAGCTCCTACGAGCAGTACTTC TRBJ2-7 TRBV20-1 NA NA
CASTTSGSVGYEQYF TGTGCCAGCACAACTAGCGGGAGTGTGGGCTACGAGCAGTACTTC TRBJ2-7 TRBV28 NA TRBD2
CASSLSDRGASPLHF TGTGCCAGCAGCCTATCGGACAGGGGAGCCTCACCCCTCCACTTT TRBJ1-6 TRBV11-1 few TRBD1
CASSLGTGAQPQHF TGTGCCAGCAGCTTAGGAACAGGGGCCCAGCCCCAGCATTTT TRBJ1-5 TRBV7-9 once TRBD1